Below, 10 T cell receptor beta chains from the same sample are listed, as sequenced in a study of blood T cell repertoires in COVID-19. Data came from immunoSEQ multiplex PCR; TCRdb stores just in-frame clones and leaves some out. The table has approximately 450,000 clones, around 89% seen once. Sequencing was performed on peripheral blood. All receptors come from a woman aged 25 to 45 with acute or convalescent COVID-19.

The rearrangement joins TRBV3-1 (or the pseudogene TRBV3-2) to TRBJ1-1, with unresolved D. The CDR3 extends over 16 amino acids. V was shortened by 2 bases and J by 0 bases, with 13 bases between the two germline ends. Germline V CDR1 and CDR2: LGHDT, YNNKEL (reference sequence). The CDR3 coding sequence is TGTGCCAGCAGCCAAAGTGGGAGGCTATTGAACACTGAAGCTTTCTTT. This gives the protein CASSQSGRLLNTEAFF.

The chain uses TRBV6-5 and TRBJ2-6; D gene unclear. Looked up from germline, CDR1 is MNHEY and CDR2 is SVGAGI. Trimming took off 7 bases at V and 1 base at J, with 11 bases between the two ends. CDR3 length: 15 amino acids. As DNA, the CDR3 is TGTGCCAGCAACGTCCTTAGTTCTGGGGCCAACGTCCTGACTTTC. Translating it yields CASNVLSSGANVLTF.

The rearrangement joins TRBV5-4 to TRBJ1-3; 9 nucleotides agree with TRBD1. This CDR3 has 15 amino acids. The V gene end was trimmed by 3 bases and the J gene end by 2 bases; junction bases not matched to a gene: 3. Germline V CDR1 and CDR2: SGHNT, YYREEE (reference sequence). CDR3 in amino acids: CASSSGQGPGNTIYF. The DNA for the CDR3 is TGTGCCAGCAGCTCGGGACAGGGACCTGGAAACACCATATATTTT.

This clone was counted a single time. As DNA, the CDR3 is TGTGCCAGCAGTTACGTCCTCTCGGAGACCCAGTACTTC. Translated: CASSYVLSETQYF. The chain links TRBV6-6 to TRBJ2-5, with D uncertain. V lost 2 bases to trimming and J lost 5 bases, with 9 bases between them. The CDR3 is 13 residues long. CDR1 is MNHNY, CDR2 SVGAGI, per germline (reference sequence).

CDR3 region: CASSQERDRPDEQFF. DNA of the CDR3: TGTGCCAGCAGCCAGGAACGGGACAGGCCCGATGAGCAGTTCTTC. This rearrangement joins TRBV7-6 to TRBJ2-1, with 8 nucleotides matching TRBD1. Germline trimming cut 5 bases from V and 8 bases from J; bases unmatched to any gene: 11. The CDR3 runs to 15 residues. Germline CDR1 and CDR2: SGHVS and FNYEAQ.

The V gene is TRBV29-1, the J gene TRBJ2-7; 8 positions agree with TRBD1. CDR1 and CDR2 (germline): SQVTM, ANQGSEA. The CDR3 loop spans 13 amino acids. J gave up 4 bases and V 5 bases, and 7 bases lay outside the gene matches. Written as DNA, the CDR3 is TGCAGCGTTCTCGGGACAGGACATTACGAGCAGTACTTC. It codes for CSVLGTGHYEQYF.

The V gene is TRBV2, the J gene TRBJ2-5; maybe TRBD2 (7 bases). Germline-derived CDR1 and CDR2 are SNHLY and FYNNEI. The CDR3 is made up of 14 amino acids. V lost 7 bases to trimming and J lost 3 bases, with 15 bases between them. CDR3 sequence (DNA): TGTGCCAGCACGCAAGGGGGGGGAGAAGAGACCCAGTACTTC. As protein: CASTQGGGEETQYF.

The chain carries TRBV7-9 and TRBJ1-6, with D possibly TRBD1 on 5 matching bases. Germline V CDR1 and CDR2: SEHNR, FQNEAQ (reference sequence). V was trimmed by 5 bases and J by 13 bases, leaving 21 bases between them. The CDR3 totals 15 residues. CDR3 residues: CASSPPSGGGGPLHF. CDR3 bases: TGTGCCAGCAGCCCACCTTCGGGAGGTGGGGGTCCCCTCCACTTT.

The J gene is TRBJ2-5, the V gene TRBV9; 11 bases map to TRBD2. Germline CDR1 is SGDLS and CDR2 is YYNGEE. The trim removed 3 bases at V and 2 bases at J, leaving 9 bases unmatched. The length of the CDR3 is 17 residues. The CDR3 DNA follows: TGTGCCAGCAGCGCTCTGGGACTAGCGGTGGGTCAAGAGACCCAGTACTTC. This gives the protein CASSALGLAVGQETQYF.

About this clone: The same CDR3 is also encoded by other DNA sequences in this sample. The V and J genes are TRBV4-1 and TRBJ1-1; a weak D match, TRBD1 (6 bases). CDR3 length equals 13 residues. Germline V gives CDR1 MGHRA, CDR2 YSYEKL. V lost 1 base, J lost 5 bases, and 8 bases lay in between. CDR3 coding DNA: TGCGCCAGCAGCCAAGGGGGGCGAACTGAAGCTTTCTTT. Translation gives CASSQGGRTEAFF.